Following are 25 T cell receptor beta chains from one sample sequenced in a study of cytomegalovirus exposure and HLA in healthy donors. In the PCR, 60 Vbeta and 13 Jbeta primers were used. The protocol was immunoSEQ multiplex PCR, while the TCRdb copy is restricted to in-frame clones and leaves out a portion. The data show tens of thousands of clones, 75% seen once. Specimen: PBMCs. All receptors come from a woman between 40 and 50 years old in good health and CMV-seropositive.

This chain joins TRBV19 and TRBJ1-2; TRBD1 matches at 7 bases. The junction had 1 base not matched to a gene; V was cut back by 3 bases and J by 9 bases. The germline CDR1 and CDR2 sequences are LNHDA and SQIVND (reference sequence). The CDR3 is 11 residues long. The CDR3 bases are TGTGCCAGTAGTATGGACAGGAGCTACACCTTC. It specifies CASSMDRSYTF.

The chain is built from TRBV6-5 and TRBJ1-2; TRBD1 matches 11 bases. The CDR3 runs to 14 residues. CDR1 and CDR2 (germline): MNHEY, SVGAGI. Trimming took 8 bases from V and 8 from J; bases not matched to a gene: 10. The CDR3 bases are TGTGCCAGCGGGACAGGGGGAGGAGGGCACGGCTACACCTTC. This encodes CASGTGGGGHGYTF.

The sample holds many counts of this clone. This chain joins TRBV5-6 and TRBJ2-7; maybe TRBD2 (5 bases). Germline V lookup: CDR1 SGHDT, CDR2 YYEEEE. The CDR3 has 13 residues. V was pared by 4 bases and J by 0 bases, with 8 bases between. As DNA, the CDR3 is TGTGCCAGCAGCGCCCGGGACTCCTACGAGCAGTACTTC. Translation: CASSARDSYEQYF.

The J gene is TRBJ1-1, the V gene TRBV7-9; D is possibly TRBD1 (6 bases). V was trimmed by 6 bases and J by 5 bases, leaving 13 bases between them. The CDR3 length is 13 residues. Germline lookup yields CDR1 SEHNR and CDR2 FQNEAQ (reference sequence). CDR3 DNA: TGTGCCAGCAGTGTACAGGGAGGGACTGAAGCTTTCTTT. Translating gives CASSVQGGTEAFF. The full variable domain, completed using reference TRBV7-9 and TRBJ1-1, is DTGVSQNPRHKITKRGQNVTFRCDPISEHNRLYWYRQTLGQGPEFLTYFQNEAQLEKSRLLSDRFSAERPKGSFSTLEIQRTEQGDSAMYLCASSVQGGTEAFFGQGTRLTVV.

This sequence joins TRBV9 and TRBJ1-1, with 12 nucleotides matching TRBD1. The CDR3 runs 16 residues. The ends lost 0 bases at V and 6 bases at J; junction bases unmatched: 6. Germline CDR1 is SGDLS and CDR2 is YYNGEE. CDR3 nucleotide sequence: TGTGCCAGCAGCGTAGGATCTTGGGACAGGGGGCCTGAAGCTTTCTTT. Protein: CASSVGSWDRGPEAFF. Full variable domain (remainder filled in from reference TRBV9 and TRBJ1-1): DSGVTQTPKHLITATGQRVTLRCSPRSGDLSVYWYQQSLDQGLQFLIQYYNGEERAKGNILERFSAQQFPDLHSELNLSSLELGDSALYFCASSVGSWDRGPEAFFGQGTRLTVV.

The chain carries TRBV6-5 and TRBJ2-2, with D possibly TRBD1 on 5 matching bases. Germline values: CDR1 MNHEY, CDR2 SVGAGI. CDR3 length: 13 residues. Trimming pared 6 bases from V and 4 bases from J, leaving 9 bases between. CDR3 DNA: TGTGCCAGCAGCCTCAGGGTCACCGGGGAGCTGTTTTTT. Residues: CASSLRVTGELFF.

CDR3 loop: CASSGLGGRLNGYGYTF. CDR3 sequence (DNA): TGTGCCAGCAGTGGCCTCGGGGGGCGCCTCAACGGCTATGGCTACACCTTC. This chain joins TRBV6-1 and TRBJ1-2; tentative D call: TRBD1 (6 bases). The CDR3 covers 17 residues. The germline CDR1 and CDR2 sequences are MNHNS and SASEGT. Trimming shortened V by 4 bases and J by 4 bases, and 22 bases separated the two germline ends.

The chain employs TRBV9 and TRBJ1-3; no definite D call. CDR3 length: 15 residues. Germline-derived CDR1 and CDR2 are SGDLS and YYNGEE. V dropped 3 bases and J dropped 0 bases, with 10 bases sitting between them. The CDR3 bases are TGTGCCAGCAGCGGAGGTGACCCCTCTGGAAACACCATATATTTT. It codes for CASSGGDPSGNTIYF.

J is TRBJ1-3 and V is TRBV9, with no clear D. Germline values: CDR1 SGDLS, CDR2 YYNGEE. This CDR3 is 15 amino acids long. Trimming removed 3 bases at V and 0 bases at J, with 10 bases between. The CDR3: CASSARLGSGNTIYF. CDR3 coding DNA: TGTGCCAGCAGCGCACGTCTCGGCTCTGGAAACACCATATATTTT.

The chain links TRBV20-1 to TRBJ1-1; possibly TRBD1 for D (5 bases). This CDR3 has 11 amino acids. Germline V lookup: CDR1 DFQATT, CDR2 SNEGSKA (reference sequence). V lost 3 bases and J 4 bases, leaving 6 bases between the germline ends. The CDR3 is CSARGGTEAFF. In DNA form, the CDR3 reads TGCAGTGCTAGGGGGGGCACTGAAGCTTTCTTT.

This chain connects TRBV12-5 to TRBJ2-1; D is possibly TRBD2 (6 bases). Germline V gene sequence: CDR1 LGHNT, CDR2 FRNRAP. CDR3 size: 15 residues. Trimming removed 2 bases at V and 4 bases at J, with 12 bases between. CDR3 sequence (DNA): TGTGCTAGTGGTTTGACGGCGGGGCTATACAATGAGCAGTTCTTC. Its translation: CASGLTAGLYNEQFF.

The chain has TRBV10-2 and TRBJ1-5; 12 bases map to TRBD1. CDR1 and CDR2 from the germline V gene are WSHSY and SAAADI. Unmatched junction bases numbered 4, after V lost 8 bases and J lost 2 bases. CDR3 length: 15 residues. The CDR3 coding sequence is TGCGCCAGCGGGACAGGGGGCGTCGGCAATCAGCCCCAGCATTTT. Its protein product is CASGTGGVGNQPQHF.

The chain couples TRBV30 to TRBJ1-5; perhaps TRBD1 as D (5 bases). CDR1 and CDR2 (germline): GTSNPN, SVGIG (reference sequence). Trimming left V 3 bases short and J 3 bases short, with 12 bases between. This CDR3 is 14 amino acids long. The CDR3 here is CAWRLGGPNQPQHF. CDR3 DNA sequence: TGTGCCTGGAGGCTCGGGGGACCCAATCAGCCCCAGCATTTT.

The sample holds one count of this clone. The chain carries TRBV4-2 and TRBJ2-7; perhaps TRBD1 as D (6 bases). Trimming cost V 0 bases and J 0 bases, with 9 bases left between them. The V gene's germline CDR1 is LGHNA and CDR2 YNFKEQ. The CDR3 runs 15 residues. The CDR3 sequence: CASSQERGSSYEQYF. The CDR3 coding sequence is TGTGCCAGCAGCCAAGAGAGGGGGTCCTCCTACGAGCAGTACTTC.

This chain uses TRBV29-1 with TRBJ1-2; 9 bases fit TRBD1. The trim removed 8 bases at V and 3 bases at J, leaving 16 bases unmatched. Germline CDR1 SQVTM, CDR2 ANQGSEA. The CDR3 runs 16 residues. The CDR3 here is CSYPPLGTGKDYGYTF. The CDR3, as DNA: TGCAGCTACCCCCCCTTGGGGACAGGGAAGGACTATGGCTACACCTTC. Full variable domain (rest looked up from reference TRBV29-1 and TRBJ1-2): SAVISQKPSRDICQRGTSLTIQCQVDSQVTMMFWYRQQPGQSLTLIATANQGSEATYESGFVIDKFPISRPNLTFSTLTVSNMSPEDSSIYLCSYPPLGTGKDYGYTFGSGTRLTVV.

The gene calls are TRBV19 and TRBJ2-4; 7 bases are a match to TRBD1. The CDR3 is 15 residues long. V was clipped by 4 bases and J by 7 bases; unmatched bases: 10. Germline V CDR1 and CDR2: LNHDA, SQIVND (reference sequence). The chain's CDR3 is CASSRTGTGWNIQYF. The CDR3 bases are TGTGCCAGTAGTAGGACAGGAACGGGGTGGAACATTCAGTACTTC.

The rearrangement joins TRBV27 to TRBJ1-2; the match to TRBD1 covers 8 bases. The V gene's germline CDR1 is MNHEY and CDR2 SMNVEV (reference sequence). V was pared by 6 bases and J by 8 bases, with 14 bases of the junction left unmatched. This CDR3 spans 15 amino acids. Written as DNA, the CDR3 is TGTGCCAGCAGCTATGGGCAGGGGGCTTTAGGAGGCTACACCTTC. Protein: CASSYGQGALGGYTF.

The genes are TRBV18 and TRBJ1-1, with TRBD1 matching 7 bases. The CDR3 is 14 residues long. Germline CDR1 and CDR2: KGHSH and LQKENI. J gave up 0 bases and V 4 bases, and 2 bases lay outside the gene matches. Written as DNA, the CDR3 is TGTGCCAGCTCACGCGACAGGGTGAACACTGAAGCTTTCTTT. Translated: CASSRDRVNTEAFF. Drawing the rest from reference TRBV18 and TRBJ1-1, the complete variable domain is NAGVMQNPRHLVRRRGQEARLRCSPMKGHSHVYWYRQLPEEGLKFMVYLQKENIIDESGMPKERFSAEFPKEGPSILRIQQVVRGDSAAYFCASSRDRVNTEAFFGQGTRLTVV.

This clone is a singleton in its sample. The V call is TRBV5-1, the J call TRBJ1-6; tentatively, D is TRBD1 (6 bases). The CDR3 has 14 amino acids. The germline V gene encodes CDR1 SGHRS and CDR2 YFSETQ. V shed 4 bases and J shed 9 bases, with 14 bases lying between them. The CDR3 spells CASSARGQLSPLHF. DNA of the CDR3: TGCGCCAGCAGCGCCCGGGGACAACTTTCACCCCTCCACTTT.

The chain combines TRBV27 with TRBJ2-3; D may be TRBD2 (7 bases). V lost 5 bases and J 4 bases, leaving 16 bases between the germline ends. The length of the CDR3 is 15 residues. Germline lookup yields CDR1 MNHEY and CDR2 SMNVEV (reference sequence). Written as DNA, the CDR3 is TGTGCCAGCAGTCTCCAACGGGGGGCCGCAGATACGCAGTATTTT. Its protein product is CASSLQRGAADTQYF.

The V call is TRBV4-1, the J call TRBJ1-1, with TRBD1 identical over 7 bases. The J segment lost 4 bases and the V segment lost 4 bases, leaving 9 bases of the junction unmatched. Per the germline V gene, CDR1 is MGHRA and CDR2 is YSYEKL. The CDR3 runs 15 residues. CDR3: CASSPIGGRATEAFF. The CDR3 DNA reads as TGCGCCAGCAGCCCCATAGGGGGCAGGGCCACTGAAGCTTTCTTT.

The rearrangement uses TRBV6-1 and TRBJ2-3; D possibly corresponds to TRBD1 (6 bases). The CDR3 spans 14 residues. Germline-derived CDR1 and CDR2 are MNHNS and SASEGT. The V gene lost 6 bases and the J gene lost 3 bases, with 13 bases spanning the gap. In nucleotides, the CDR3 is TGTGCCAGCAGACAGGGATGGGCGACAGATACGCAGTATTTT. Protein sequence: CASRQGWATDTQYF.

The V call is TRBV7-2, the J call TRBJ2-3; TRBD1 might be the D (6 bases). The CDR3 contains 15 residues. Germline CDR1 and CDR2: SGHTA and FQGNSA. Trimming removed 4 bases at V and 2 bases at J, with 13 bases between. CDR3: CASSSWGRVTDTQYF. In nucleotides, the CDR3 is TGTGCCAGCAGCTCCTGGGGGCGGGTCACAGATACGCAGTATTTT.

The chain couples TRBV7-3 to TRBJ2-6; 9 nucleotides match TRBD1. Germline loops: CDR1 SGHTA, CDR2 FQGTGA. The trim removed 5 bases at V and 2 bases at J, leaving 10 bases unmatched. This CDR3 has 18 amino acids. CDR3: CASSTRDRAIPGANVLTF. The DNA of the CDR3 is TGTGCCAGCAGCACCCGGGACAGGGCAATACCTGGGGCCAACGTCCTGACTTTC.

The rearrangement uses TRBV6-5 and TRBJ2-1, with D possibly TRBD2 on 6 matching bases. The V end was cut by 5 bases, the J end by 0 bases, with 11 bases between. Germline V gives CDR1 MNHEY, CDR2 SVGAGI. The CDR3 sequence is 15 residues long. In DNA form, the CDR3 reads TGTGCCAGCAGTCTGCTAGCGAGCTCCTACAATGAGCAGTTCTTC. It is translated as CASSLLASSYNEQFF.